The 11 T cell receptor beta chains presented below share a single source sample, sequenced in a study of beta chain features in type 1 diabetes. TCRB transcripts that were expressed got sequenced, as all of the isolated RNA had been reverse transcribed. Repertoires were generated with immunoSEQ multiplex PCR, while TCRdb's copy carries only in-frame clones and drops some. Among 20,000 to 25,000 clones listed, roughly 56% were seen once. Regarding the study as a whole: The study found moderately but significantly shorter TCRB CDR3s in all four CD4+ subsets of Type 1 diabetes patients.

These receptors' targets are unknown. The sequencing input was stem cell memory CD4+ T cells from blood. These receptors originate from a man younger than 35 with type 1 diabetes.

The rearrangement links TRBV5-4 to TRBJ2-1; 8 nucleotides match TRBD1. In germline, CDR1 is SGHNT, CDR2 YYREEE (reference sequence). Losses at the gene ends were 2 bases for V and 10 bases for J; bases not matched to a gene: 8. The CDR3 consists of 14 residues. The CDR3 sequence: CASSFGDRSREQFF. In DNA, the CDR3 is TGTGCCAGCAGCTTCGGGGACAGGTCAAGAGAGCAGTTCTTC. The full variable domain, rest sourced from reference TRBV5-4 and TRBJ2-1, is ETGVTQSPTHLIKTRGQQVTLRCSSQSGHNTVSWYQQALGQGPQFIFQYYREEENGRGNFPPRFSGLQFPNYSSELNVNALELDDSALYLCASSFGDRSREQFFGPGTRLTVL.

The chain carries TRBV9 and TRBJ1-6; possibly TRBD1 for D (5 bases). Between the trimmed V and J ends, which lost 0 bases and 3 bases, there was a span of 10 bases. The CDR3 is 16 amino acids. Germline V gene data show CDR1 as SGDLS and CDR2 as YYNGEE. The CDR3 sequence: CASSVGGRSYNSPLHF. CDR3 DNA sequence: TGTGCCAGCAGCGTAGGGGGCCGCAGCTATAATTCACCCCTCCACTTT.

This clone was seen a few times. The genes are TRBV7-6 and TRBJ2-1; D is perhaps TRBD1 (5 bases). CDR1 is SGHVS, CDR2 FNYEAQ, per germline. The ends were cut back, 5 bases at V and 8 bases at J, with 19 bases in the middle. The CDR3 has 15 amino acids. Here the CDR3 DNA reads TGTGCCAGCAGCCGTATGGGTCAGGGTGGCTATGAGCAGTTCTTC. Protein product: CASSRMGQGGYEQFF.

This chain links TRBV29-1 with TRBJ2-3; 14 bases are shared with TRBD2. Germline CDR1 and CDR2: SQVTM and ANQGSEA. The CDR3 loop spans 18 amino acids. The J segment lost 4 bases and the V segment lost 6 bases, leaving 15 bases of the junction unmatched. Here the CDR3 reads CSVDGTGTSGSNADTQYF. The CDR3 coding sequence is TGCAGCGTGGATGGTACCGGGACTAGCGGGAGTAATGCAGATACGCAGTATTTT.

The chain couples TRBV13 to TRBJ1-4, with 7 bases lining up with TRBD1. Germline V CDR1 and CDR2: PRHDT, FYEKMQ (reference sequence). Trimming at V came to 4 bases and at J to 10 bases, leaving 9 bases not matched to a gene. The CDR3 loop spans 14 amino acids. The DNA of the CDR3 is TGTGCCAGCAGCTCGACAGGGAATGGGGGAAAACTGTTTTTT. This codes for CASSSTGNGGKLFF.

The chain joins TRBV2 to TRBJ1-1; D might be TRBD1 (5 bases). Trimming shortened V by 8 bases and J by 6 bases, and 13 bases separated the two germline ends. This CDR3 region has 12 residues. Germline V CDR1 and CDR2: SNHLY, FYNNEI. The CDR3 DNA reads as TGTGCCAGCGGGGGAGGGGTGCCTGAAGCTTTCTTT. Translating gives CASGGGVPEAFF.

The rearrangement joins TRBV10-3 to TRBJ2-7; weak D call: TRBD2 (5 bases). V was clipped by 6 bases and J by 6 bases, with 15 bases between them. The germline gives CDR1 ENHRY, CDR2 SYGVKD. The CDR3 covers 13 residues. In nucleotides, the CDR3 is TGTGCCATCAGCACCGCTCTCGGGGTCGAGCAGTACTTC. As protein: CAISTALGVEQYF.

This sequence joins TRBV18 and TRBJ1-5; 10 nucleotides line up with TRBD1. CDR1 and CDR2 (germline): KGHSH, LQKENI. The V and J ends lost 3 bases and 6 bases, in that order; junction bases with no gene match: 5. The CDR3 is 15 amino acids. CDR3 bases: TGTGCCAGCTCACCCGGACAGGGGGAGGGTCAGCCCCAGCATTTT. As protein: CASSPGQGEGQPQHF.

The chain recombines TRBV5-1 with TRBJ2-5, with 7 bases matching TRBD1. V was clipped by 0 bases and J by 4 bases; unmatched bases: 6. From germline, CDR1 is SGHRS and CDR2 YFSETQ. The CDR3 totals 15 residues. The CDR3 nucleotides are TGCGCCAGCAGCTTGGGGACAGGATCCCCAGAGACCCAGTACTTC. Translating gives CASSLGTGSPETQYF.

The V gene is TRBV4-1, the J gene TRBJ2-1, with D perhaps TRBD2 (5 bases). CDR3 size: 19 residues. V lost 1 base to trimming and J lost 0 bases, with 19 bases between them. Germline CDR1 is MGHRA and CDR2 is YSYEKL. In DNA form, the CDR3 reads TGCGCCAGCAGCCAAGTTAGCGCCCTGAGCTCTAGCTCCTACAATGAGCAGTTCTTC. It codes for CASSQVSALSSSSYNEQFF.

This sequence joins TRBV2 and TRBJ2-4, with TRBD2 matching 11 bases. V gave up 5 bases and J gave up 0 bases; unmatched junction bases: 6. CDR1 SNHLY and CDR2 FYNNEI come from the germline V gene. The length of the CDR3 is 17 residues. The CDR3, as DNA: TGTGCCAGCAGTATACTAGCGGGGGATCTAGCCAAAAACATTCAGTACTTC. Protein: CASSILAGDLAKNIQYF. The variable domain in full, with the rest retrieved from reference TRBV2 and TRBJ2-4, is EPEVTQTPSHQVTQMGQEVILRCVPISNHLYFYWYRQILGQKVEFLVSFYNNEISEKSEIFDDQFSVERPDGSNFTLKIRSTKLEDSAMYFCASSILAGDLAKNIQYFGAGTRLSVL.